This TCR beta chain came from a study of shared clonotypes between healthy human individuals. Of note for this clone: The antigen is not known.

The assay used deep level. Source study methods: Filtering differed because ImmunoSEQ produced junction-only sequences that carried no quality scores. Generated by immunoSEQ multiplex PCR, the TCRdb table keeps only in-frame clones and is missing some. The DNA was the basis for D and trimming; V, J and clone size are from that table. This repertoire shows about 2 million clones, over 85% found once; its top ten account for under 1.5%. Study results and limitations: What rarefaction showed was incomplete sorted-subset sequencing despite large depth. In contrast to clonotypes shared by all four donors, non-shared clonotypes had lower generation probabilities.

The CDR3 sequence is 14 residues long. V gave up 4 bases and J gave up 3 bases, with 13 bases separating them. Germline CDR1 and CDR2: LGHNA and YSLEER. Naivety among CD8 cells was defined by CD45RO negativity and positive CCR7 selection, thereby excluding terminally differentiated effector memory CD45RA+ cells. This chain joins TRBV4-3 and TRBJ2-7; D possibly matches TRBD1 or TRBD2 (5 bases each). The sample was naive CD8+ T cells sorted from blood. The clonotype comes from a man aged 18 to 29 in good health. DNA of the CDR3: TGCGCCAGCAGCCTAGGGTGGGACGGCTACGAGCAGTACTTC. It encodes CASSLGWDGYEQYF.